The present T cell receptor beta chain was sequenced within a study of breast tumors, draining lymph nodes, adjacent tissues. Overall study results and limits: Tumor and nontumor repertoires were significantly more similar in luminal-like than in basal-like breast cancer. Compared with lymph nodes, tumors were less diverse; compared with nontumor tissue, more.

On this clonotype: Its specificity is unknown.

Axillary draining lymph nodes of breast cancer patients supplied the node samples. TCRdb called the multiplex PCR reads again in MiXCR, with one record for every CDR3 protein. This table has around 130,000 distinct CDR3 sequences, approximately 20% appearing once. What was sequenced was axillary lymph node tissue. This TCR was recovered from a female donor with breast cancer. Some clones in this sample may be carry-over from other donors' samples.

The CDR3 loop is CASSPGAFNQPQHF. CDR3 nucleotide sequence: TGTGCCAGCAGTCCCGGCGCGTTCAATCAGCCCCAGCATTTT. The chain employs TRBV6-5 and TRBJ1-5; D not certain. V was pared by 5 bases and J by 3 bases, with 11 bases between. CDR3 size: 14 residues. Germline CDR1 reads MNHEY; CDR2 reads SVGAGI.